What follows are 9 T cell receptor beta chains derived from one specimen sequenced in a study of tumor-infiltrating lymphocytes in primary liver carcinoma. Germline DNA was also extracted, and blood RNA was taken from unsorted whole blood. The investigators made TCR beta cDNA from about 0.45 ug total RNA, using a constant-region primer. Nested multiplex PCR, run for three rounds with slightly modified ARM-PCR, yielded TCR beta libraries. Researchers ran the first two PCR rounds for ten to eleven cycles each with TRBV1-TRBV30 forward primers and a C-beta reverse primer. TCRdb processed the multiplex PCR reads anew with MiXCR; each CDR3 protein has one entry. This sample has around 170,000 distinct CDR3 sequences; approximately 60% occur once, and the top ten carry about 70%. The sequencing input was peripheral blood. Receptor source: a man in his forties or fifties with primary liver carcinoma and hepatitis B virus infection.

In DNA form, the CDR3 reads TGTGCCAGCAGCAAAGGACAGGTCTACGAGCAGTACTTC. Translating it yields CASSKGQVYEQYF. V and J are TRBV5-4 and TRBJ2-7, with 7 positions matching TRBD1. Germline loops: CDR1 SGHNT, CDR2 YYREEE (reference sequence). Trimming cost V 4 bases and J 3 bases; bases outside gene matches: 4. The CDR3 sequence is 13 residues long.

Points on this clonotype: One base away lies a much larger clone, so this may be a sequencing read error. V usage is TRBV11-2 and J usage is TRBJ2-1; the D gene is possibly TRBD2 (6 bases). Trimming took off 11 bases at V and 9 bases at J, with 20 bases between the two ends. The CDR3 is 13 residues long. Germline V CDR1 and CDR2: SGHAT, FQNNGV. The CDR3 region is CAGGKSTKSEQFF. The DNA of the CDR3 is TGTGCCGGAGGGAAGTCCACAAAAAGTGAGCAGTTCTTC.

This clonotype has just a few counts. The CDR3 loop reads CASRTESPNTEAFF. For the CDR3, the DNA is TGTGCCAGCAGAACGGAGAGCCCAAACACTGAAGCTTTCTTT. This rearrangement joins TRBV6-2 or TRBV6-3 to TRBJ1-1; D gene unclear. Germline-derived CDR1 and CDR2 are MNHEY and SVGEGT. The CDR3 consists of 14 residues. The V and J ends lost 6 bases and 2 bases respectively, with 13 bases between them.

Details on this clonotype: Germline is not matched at one junction end, which may reflect a read error. V gene TRBV11-2 combines with J gene TRBJ2-7; D not resolved. Germline V lookup: CDR1 SGHAT, CDR2 FQNNGV. The CDR3 extends over 14 amino acids. The CDR3 nucleotides are TGTGCCAGCAGCCTCCCCGGCGCCTCCTACGAGCAGTATTTC. Its translation: CASSLPGASYEQYF.

This clonotype was observed a few times. The rearrangement links TRBV29-1 to TRBJ2-7, with 7 bases lining up with TRBD1. After removal of 4 bases from V and 3 bases from J, the junction contained 12 bases not matched to a gene. Germline lookup yields CDR1 SQVTM and CDR2 ANQGSEA. CDR3 length equals 15 residues. CDR3 nucleotides: TGCAGCGTTGTTGTGTTTGGACAGGCCAACTACGAGCAGTACTTC. Translation gives CSVVVFGQANYEQYF.

The rearrangement joins TRBV4-2 to TRBJ2-5, with TRBD1 as a possible D gene (6 bases). The V gene's germline CDR1 is LGHNA and CDR2 YNFKEQ. Trimming left V 1 base short and J 2 bases short, with 8 bases between. The CDR3 covers 14 residues. The CDR3 DNA follows: TGTGCCAGCAGCCAAGCAGGACAGCAAGAGACCCAGTACTTC. Translation gives CASSQAGQQETQYF.

V usage is TRBV4-1 and J usage is TRBJ1-1; TRBD1 agrees at 10 bases. Germline CDR1 reads MGHRA; CDR2 reads YSYEKL. V shed 4 bases, J shed 6 bases, and the junction held 8 bases outside the gene matches. CDR3 length equals 15 residues. The CDR3 DNA is TGCGCCAGCAGCCCTAGGGGGACAGGGGTCCCTGAAGCTTTCTTT. Its translation: CASSPRGTGVPEAFF.

Only a few counts were recorded for this clonotype. The CDR3 region is CASSPRNSYEQYF. The CDR3 DNA is TGTGCCAGCAGCCCGAGGAACTCCTACGAGCAGTACTTC. This rearrangement joins TRBV5-6 to TRBJ2-7; D call uncertain. The CDR3 is 13 amino acids. Germline V gene data show CDR1 as SGHDT and CDR2 as YYEEEE. Trimming shortened V by 4 bases and J by 0 bases, and 8 bases separated the two germline ends.

The chain joins TRBV11-2 to TRBJ2-6; possibly TRBD1 for D (5 bases). CDR3 length: 12 residues. Germline CDR1 reads SGHAT; CDR2 reads FQNNGV. Trimming removed 10 bases at V and 14 bases at J, with 18 bases between. In nucleotides, the CDR3 is TGTGCCACCGCCCCTGGGGCCAGCATCCTGACTTTC. Translating gives CATAPGASILTF.